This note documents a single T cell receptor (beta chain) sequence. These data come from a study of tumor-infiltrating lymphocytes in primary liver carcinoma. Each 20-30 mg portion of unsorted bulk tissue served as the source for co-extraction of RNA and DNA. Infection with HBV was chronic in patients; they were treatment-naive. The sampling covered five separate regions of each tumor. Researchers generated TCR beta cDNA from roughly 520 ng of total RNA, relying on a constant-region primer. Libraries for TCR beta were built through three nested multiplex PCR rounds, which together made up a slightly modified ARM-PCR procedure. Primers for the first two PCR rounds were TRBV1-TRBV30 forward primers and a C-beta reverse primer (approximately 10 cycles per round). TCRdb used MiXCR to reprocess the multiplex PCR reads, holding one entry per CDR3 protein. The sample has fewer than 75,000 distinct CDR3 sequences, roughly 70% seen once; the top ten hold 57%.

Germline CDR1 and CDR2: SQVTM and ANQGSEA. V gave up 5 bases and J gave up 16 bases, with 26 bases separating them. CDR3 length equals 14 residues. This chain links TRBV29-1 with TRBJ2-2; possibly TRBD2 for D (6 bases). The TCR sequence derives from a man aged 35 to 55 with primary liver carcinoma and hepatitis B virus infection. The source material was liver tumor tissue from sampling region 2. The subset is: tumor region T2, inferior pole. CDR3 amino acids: CSVPRSGGTGEWFF. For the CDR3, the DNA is TGCAGCGTTCCACGTAGCGGAGGGACCGGGGAGTGGTTTTTT.